These 13 T cell receptor beta chains came from one sample sequenced in a study of blood T cell repertoires in COVID-19. Generated by immunoSEQ multiplex PCR, the TCRdb table keeps only in-frame clones and is missing some. This table holds 80,000 to 100,000 clones, around 88% found once. Sequencing used peripheral blood. Receptor source: a woman of 80 years or more with acute or convalescent COVID-19.

The chain uses TRBV18 and TRBJ1-2; D is uncertain. The CDR3 runs 14 residues. Trimming shortened V by 0 bases and J by 7 bases, and 12 bases separated the two germline ends. Per germline, CDR1 KGHSH and CDR2 LQKENI. Written as DNA, the CDR3 is TGTGCCAGCTCACCACCGCAACCAGTTGCTGGCTACACCTTC. The encoded protein is CASSPPQPVAGYTF.

This clone was counted a single time. The same CDR3 arises from other DNA sequences in this sample as well. The chain couples TRBV5-1 to TRBJ1-1; D is ambiguous. Trimming removed 0 bases at V and 3 bases at J, with 6 bases between. The germline gives CDR1 SGHRS, CDR2 YFSETQ. CDR3 length: 13 residues. For the CDR3, the DNA is TGCGCCAGCAGCTTGGTCGCAGACACTGAAGCTTTCTTT. Its translation: CASSLVADTEAFF.

The chain is built from TRBV11-2 and TRBJ1-4; D uncertain. The V end was cut by 3 bases, the J end by 7 bases, with 9 bases between. The V gene's germline CDR1 is SGHAT and CDR2 FQNNGV. This CDR3 has 13 residues. CDR3 amino acids: CASSFTGSEKLFF. CDR3 coding DNA: TGTGCCAGCAGCTTTACGGGGAGTGAAAAACTGTTTTTT.

This clone was seen only once. This rearrangement joins TRBV11-1 to TRBJ2-7, with 8 bases identical to TRBD1. The CDR3 is 15 amino acids. Germline trimming cut 7 bases from V and 0 bases from J; bases unmatched to any gene: 8. Germline-derived CDR1 and CDR2 are SGHAT and FQDESV (reference sequence). The CDR3 region is CASTIRQGSSYEQYF. The CDR3 DNA follows: TGTGCCAGCACTATCCGACAGGGGAGCTCCTACGAGCAGTACTTC.

The V gene is TRBV19, the J gene TRBJ1-1, with 7 bases identical to TRBD1. Per germline, CDR1 LNHDA and CDR2 SQIVND (reference sequence). The V gene end was trimmed by 6 bases and the J gene end by 1 base; junction bases not matched to a gene: 11. The CDR3 runs to 16 residues. The CDR3 nucleotides read TGTGCCAGTAGACGGGAACAGGGGTCCGCGAACACTGAAGCTTTCTTT. Its translation is CASRREQGSANTEAFF.

The rearrangement joins TRBV5-1 to TRBJ2-1; tentative D call: TRBD2 (5 bases). V lost 0 bases and J lost 6, with 22 bases in between. CDR3 length: 18 amino acids. Germline CDR1 SGHRS, CDR2 YFSETQ. The CDR3 coding sequence is TGCGCCAGCAGCTTGGCCCAGAGATCTACGGGGATCGGCAATGAGCAGTTCTTC. Amino acid sequence: CASSLAQRSTGIGNEQFF.

The chain has TRBV4-1 and TRBJ1-6; the D is unclear. CDR3 length equals 16 residues. Trimming removed 0 bases at V and 6 bases at J, with 12 bases between. Per the germline V gene, CDR1 is MGHRA and CDR2 is YSYEKL. CDR3 bases: TGCGCCAGCAGCCAAGAGGAAAATCGGGGTAATTCACCCCTCCACTTT. This codes for CASSQEENRGNSPLHF.

The chain has TRBV5-5 and TRBJ1-5; 9 nucleotides agree with TRBD1. Per the germline V gene, CDR1 is SGHKS and CDR2 is YYEKEE (reference sequence). With V trimmed by 8 bases and J by 1 base, 4 bases remained unmatched. The CDR3 extends over 14 amino acids. CDR3 nucleotide sequence: TGTGCCAGTCGACAGGGGGTAAGCAATCAGCCCCAGCATTTT. Translating gives CASRQGVSNQPQHF.

The chain links TRBV9 to TRBJ2-1, with 8 bases lining up with TRBD2. V shed 2 bases and J 4 bases; nucleotides not matched to a gene: 5. Germline values: CDR1 SGDLS, CDR2 YYNGEE. This CDR3 spans 15 amino acids. The CDR3 region is CASSVAGGTYNEQFF. The CDR3 DNA follows: TGTGCCAGCAGCGTGGCGGGGGGCACTTACAATGAGCAGTTCTTC.

The chain employs TRBV14 and TRBJ1-2; no firm D call. This CDR3 contains 13 residues. The germline V and J ends were trimmed by 1 base and 4 bases, with 7 bases remaining between them. CDR1 is SGHDN and CDR2 is FVKESK in the germline V gene. In DNA form, the CDR3 reads TGTGCCAGCAGCCAAGGATGGAGCTATGGCTACACCTTC. Protein sequence: CASSQGWSYGYTF.

The chain joins TRBV2 to TRBJ1-3; tentatively, D is TRBD1 (5 bases). V was trimmed by 7 bases and J by 0 bases, leaving 13 bases between them. Per germline, CDR1 SNHLY and CDR2 FYNNEI. CDR3 length: 15 residues. This chain's CDR3 is CASNQGGSSGNTIYF. The CDR3, as DNA: TGTGCCAGCAACCAGGGCGGGAGCTCTGGAAACACCATATATTTT.

The chain couples TRBV27 to TRBJ2-1; 10 bases line up with TRBD2. CDR1 and CDR2 (germline): MNHEY, SMNVEV (reference sequence). The J segment lost 0 bases and the V segment lost 5 bases, leaving 13 bases of the junction unmatched. The CDR3 runs 19 residues. The CDR3 loop is CASSAQWLAGVSSYNEQFF. The CDR3 DNA is TGTGCCAGCAGTGCCCAGTGGCTAGCGGGGGTCTCCTCCTACAATGAGCAGTTCTTC.

The chain is built from TRBV10-3 and TRBJ1-5; a weak D match, TRBD1 (6 bases). CDR1 is ENHRY and CDR2 is SYGVKD in the germline V gene. CDR3 length: 15 residues. V was cut by 0 bases and J by 3 bases, with 9 bases left in between. The CDR3 sequence is CAISESGHLNQPQHF. Written as DNA, the CDR3 is TGTGCCATCAGTGAGTCGGGACATCTCAATCAGCCCCAGCATTTT.